This T cell receptor (beta chain) was identified in a study of CD8 T cells in Susac syndrome. Reverse transcription of roughly 0.45 to 1 ug RNA used random hexamers. One entry per CDR3 protein results from TCRdb running MiXCR on the immunoSEQ multiplex PCR reads. The top ten clones hold about 0.063% of a sample with under 350,000 distinct CDR3 sequences, approximately 90% of them seen once. The source is a human donor with multiple sclerosis. The specimen was CD4+ T cells from PBMCs.

The chain's CDR3 is CASSGGWANVLTF. The CDR3 DNA reads as TGTGCCAGCAGTGGGGGCTGGGCCAACGTCCTGACTTTC. V usage is TRBV3-1 and J usage is TRBJ2-6; D is possibly TRBD1 (6 bases). CDR3 length equals 13 residues. Germline lookup yields CDR1 LGHDT and CDR2 YNNKEL (reference sequence). V lost 6 bases and J lost 5, with 8 bases in between.